The text below deals with one T cell receptor (beta chain). Trimming at V came to 6 bases and at J to 9 bases, leaving 6 bases not matched to a gene. Germline V gene lookup returns CDR1 SNHLY and CDR2 FYNNEI. This CDR3 is built from 14 residues. Sequencing was performed with immunoSEQ multiplex PCR; in TCRdb, only in-frame clones are kept and a portion is missing. The profile covers 100,000 to 150,000 clones, with 70% to 90% appearing a single time and over 1% taken by the ten largest. This entry belongs to a study of blood T cell repertoires in COVID-19. Input material: peripheral blood. This sequence originates from a woman of 80 years or more with acute or convalescent COVID-19. This chain links TRBV2 with TRBJ1-6; 9 positions agree with TRBD1. CDR3 protein: CASRNRDRVSPLHF. For the CDR3, the DNA is TGTGCCAGCAGGAACCGGGACAGGGTTTCACCCCTCCACTTT. The full variable domain, in which reference TRBV2 and TRBJ1-6 provide the parts outside the CDR3, is EPEVTQTPSHQVTQMGQEVILRCVPISNHLYFYWYRQILGQKVEFLVSFYNNEISEKSEIFDDQFSVERPDGSNFTLKIRSTKLEDSAMYFCASRNRDRVSPLHFGNGTRLTVT.